The clone carrying this T cell receptor beta chain was picked up a small number of times. The data belong to a study of chronic HIV infection and antiretroviral therapy. TCRdb called the 5' RACE reads again in MiXCR, with one record for every CDR3 protein. The sample has more than 30,000 distinct CDR3 sequences; 7% to 10% are singletons. This CDR3 spans 14 amino acids. Germline trimming cut 7 bases from V and 2 bases from J; bases unmatched to any gene: 6. Germline CDR1 SNHLY, CDR2 FYNNEI. This TCR was recovered from an adult who had HIV and had not received antiretroviral therapy, or was an uninfected healthy control (not recorded which). The material sequenced was peripheral blood. The V call is TRBV2, the J call TRBJ1-1, with 8 bases aligning to TRBD1. Here the CDR3 DNA reads TGTGCCAGCACGAGGACAGGGCGAAACACTGAAGCTTTCTTT. Translated: CASTRTGRNTEAFF.